This TCR beta chain was identified during a study of cytomegalovirus exposure and HLA in healthy donors (dated by TCRdb to 2016 to 2017). Study-wide context: In an earlier analysis of approximately 500 of the donors, roughly 300 Gb of sequence data and some 120 million unique TCR beta sequences from 150 million to 200 million T cells were reported. The study combined high-throughput TCR immunosequencing, statistical association of individual TCRs with disease status, and machine learning to predict cytomegalovirus infection status. An early release covering some 640 HLA-typed donors comprised approximately 290 gigabases of sequencing data and 85 million or so unique TCR sequences. Donor age, sex, ethnicity and CMV serostatus were compiled alongside the repertoire data. In the later analysis, no new phenotypic data were used to find candidate immune exposures; instead, reliance was placed on TCR beta sequences and their occurrence across donors. The number of typed donors differed by locus: about 620-640 for A, B, C, DRB1 and DQB1; 500 to 550 for DQA1; approximately 610 for DPA1; and some 450 for DPB1. Of the roughly 400 genotyped donors, approximately 81% were placed in the genetic ancestry cluster associated with self-reported Caucasian donors. Both class I and class II loci were covered by HLA typing, at four-digit resolution. To decide whether each TCR beta V gene segment behaved as functional or pseudogenic, an earlier analysis of fewer than 750 of the donors relied on high-throughput TCR beta sequencing. The study aimed to test whether cataloging public T cell receptors could reveal signatures of past pathogen exposure. Among about 410 genotyped donors of the cohort, an average of approximately 240,000 unique TCR beta nucleotide sequences was sequenced per donor, of which about 19% were non-productive. Every discovery cohort repertoire had been produced on one sequencing platform. The study profiled the T cell repertoires of hundreds of subjects by immunosequencing and related them to cytomegalovirus serostatus. Along with the roughly 670-subject first cohort, a separate validation cohort of over a hundred different subjects was used. In a later genetic analysis, genome-wide SNP genotypes for about 55% of the roughly 700 donors were used, and that subset was treated as a discovery cohort. To study patterns of TCR occurrence, a later analysis re-analyzed previously published TCR beta repertoires from hundreds of donors and added high-resolution HLA genotyping. Four or five DR-DQ haplotypes were handled as single units for association and clustering because linkage in the cohort was strong.

Findings and caveats that apply to the study as a whole: Because counts were too low, seventeen rarely observed V segments, including chromosome 9 orphons, were excluded from the earlier analysis of 587 of the donors. In vitro tests confirmed that three of the cytomegalovirus-associated TCR beta chains recognize cytomegalovirus antigens. A later genetic analysis associated a missense DCLRE1C variant with V-gene and J-gene trimming of TCR beta chains, and an independent cohort replicated the association. In a later analysis, HLA-associated TCR beta chains were found to be more clonally expanded and to have lower generation probabilities than equally common non-associated chains. The classifier was reported to diagnose cytomegalovirus status with high specificity and sensitivity in both the original cohort and the validation cohort. A further reported finding was that TCR beta sequences accurately predicted the HLA-A and HLA-B alleles for most subjects in the first cohort. The sequencing pipeline was judged likely to have produced a cluster of highly shared sequence variants as a technical artifact. In a later analysis, most CMV-associated TCR beta chains were found to appear HLA-restricted, with HLA associations seemingly driven largely by CMV exposure. The authors suggested that the approach could potentially be generalized to other disease states and immunological phenotypes. Correlated functional status among segregating V segments might be attributable to linkage disequilibrium, but an unknown experimental factor could not be ruled out. In an earlier analysis of some 640 of the donors, most TCR beta V segments were observed in productive rearrangements about 87% or about 30% of the time, broadly matching IMGT annotations. A total of some 180 TCR beta chains were listed by the study as associated with cytomegalovirus. Because HLA typing was unavailable for some donors at each locus, only the typed subset was used in association tests. In a later analysis, the rate of TCR association differed among HLA loci, with DRB1 alleles having the most associated TCRs and HLA-C alleles having the fewest. In a later genetic analysis, fewer N-insertions in productive TCRs were reported among donors in an Asian-associated ancestry cluster than the roughly 710-donor mean. Sequencing depth was assumed to be roughly uniform across donors in the presence/absence analyses, though that assumption may not hold. In a later analysis, several top co-occurrence clusters were reported to appear linked to parvovirus B19, influenza, CMV and Epstein-Barr virus. Assigning TCR associations to individual alleles was difficult when HLA alleles, especially DR and DQ, strongly co-occurred. Across donors, most TCR sequences were observed very rarely, whereas some public TCRs were present in many individuals. A later analysis associated about 17,000 TCR beta sequences with specific HLA alleles at a false discovery rate of 0.05. In this cohort, only TCR beta chains were sequenced, and detectable features were limited by the absence of alpha or paired-chain data. The only immune exposure information available for the cohort was CMV serostatus.

The protocol used for the library was the immunoSEQ multiplex PCR assay. A mixture of 60 forward primers for TCR Vbeta segments and 13 reverse primers for TCR Jbeta segments was used in the multiplex PCR. The CDR3 region of rearranged TCR beta genes was amplified from genomic DNA with a multiplex PCR assay. Amplified TCR beta libraries were sequenced as 87-base-pair reads on the Illumina HiSeq System. The original methods were these. A later analysis tallied tens of millions of unique TCR beta chains across the 610 or so repertoires, and some 12 million of those chains were shared by two or more donors. Raw reads were error-corrected and collapsed into unique sequences with a nearest-neighbor algorithm that merged closely related sequences to remove PCR and sequencing errors. Alignment of CDR3 sequences to IMGT reference sequences was used to assign V, D and J gene segments. For a sequence to be retained, at least a six-nucleotide match to both a V gene segment and a J gene segment was required. Rearrangements were classified as productive when the CDR3 lacked stop codons and remained in frame with V and J, and all other rearrangements were classified as non-productive. CDR3 was defined according to IMGT convention as the region running from the second conserved V-encoded cysteine to the conserved J-encoded phenylalanine. The earlier analysis of some 580 of the donors excluded any sequence lacking an unambiguous match to a single V gene segment. An earlier analysis of 450 to 650 of the donors called V segments functional above 56.7% productive rearrangements and segregating when the between-donor standard deviation exceeded 5%. A statistical classification framework was built for diagnosing cytomegalovirus status from the catalog of TCR beta chain sequences. In a later analysis, TCR nucleotide sequences were compared against IMGT/GENE-DB human TR gene sequences so that V and J genes could be assigned. Using the TCRdist pipeline, a later analysis assigned CDR3 sequences along with most-parsimonious VDJ recombination scenarios. In a later analysis, every TCR beta chain was defined by the combination of its CDR3 amino acid sequence and its V-gene family, and reads without a unique V-gene family were dropped. A later analysis removed over 500 highly shared, low-generation-probability nucleotide sequences to deal with suspected cross-contamination and a sequencing artifact. In a later analysis, a clonal expansion index was calculated for each public chain from normalized within-repertoire ranks of inferred template counts. In a later analysis, generation probabilities were computed with a VDJ recombination model fitted to out-of-frame rearrangements, and the resulting probabilities were checked against IGoR. In a later analysis, TCR-TCR, TCR-HLA and TCR-CMV co-occurrence was scored with hypergeometric tests, and a repertoire-size bias correction was applied to TCR pairs. A later analysis estimated false discovery rates by permuting HLA or CMV assignments 20 times. In a later analysis, co-occurring TCRs were grouped using DBSCAN, with TCRdist sequence similarity added in when clustering inside HLA-allele-positive subsets. Repertoires with fewer than 30,000 or more than 120,000 public chains were left out of co-occurrence clustering, as were a few repertoires with anomalous nucleotide sharing. TCRdb retrieved this table from immuneACCESS and kept in-frame rearrangements only. Not all clones are present; in checked studies, unresolved V genes account for under half, and no reason is known for the remainder. The DNA gave D and trimming, while V, J and clone size come from that table. In this sample the table shows more than 200,000 clones, roughly 83% of which occur a single time. Together, the top ten hold approximately 1.4% of the sample.

The cohort consisted of approximately 670 healthy bone marrow donors. At the time of sampling, every cohort member was nominally healthy, though immune exposures that went unrecorded were likely present. The donor was CMV seronegative and belonged to the group of more than 300 seronegative cohort members. Every donor gave a peripheral blood sample, and the peripheral blood mononuclear cells from that sample were used for TCR beta sequencing. Genomic DNA extraction from the blood cell samples was performed with the Qiagen DNeasy Blood Extraction Kit. On this clone itself: Its cognate antigen has yet to be identified. One base away there is no much larger clone; base qualities are not given.

Sequenced material: PBMCs. This receptor was identified in a girl between 10 and 17 years old in good health and CMV-seronegative.

The CDR3 here reads CASSVGTAYGYTF. The bases read TGTGCCAGCAGTGTCGGGACAGCTTATGGCTACACCTTC. The chain links TRBV6-1 with TRBJ1-2, with TRBD1 identical over 7 junction bases. The CDR3 contains 13 residues, cysteine and phenylalanine counted. The sequence is cut down to CDR3 DNA, 39 bases in frame from base 1. Here V drops 4 bases and J drops 5 bases, and the junction holds 4 bases not matched to any gene. For CDR1 and CDR2, the germline V gene lists MNHNS and SASEGT.